The clone carrying this T cell receptor beta chain showed up just once. Its specificity is unknown. The length of the CDR3 is 14 residues. Germline CDR1 reads SGDLS; CDR2 reads YYNGEE. V dropped 2 bases and J dropped 2; count of bases not matched to a gene: 2. This specimen belongs to a study of shared clonotypes between healthy human individuals. The study's findings and limits: Among donors, the sharing of clonotypes was expected to be influenced by sequencing depth. What naive subsets generally showed was a larger estimated richness than memory subsets showed.

TCRdb's copy holds only in-frame clones and misses some; the assay was immunoSEQ multiplex PCR. The table includes hundreds of thousands of clones, around 78% detected once. The rearrangement links TRBV9 to TRBJ2-7, with TRBD1 matching over 9 bases. Material for sequencing was memory CD4+ T cells sorted from blood. The sample's subset: CD45RA-negative fraction. The receptor's source is a woman aged 25 to 39 in good health. The CDR3 sequence is CASSVTGGPYEQYF. The CDR3, as DNA: TGTGCCAGCAGCGTGACAGGGGGACCCTACGAGCAGTACTTC.